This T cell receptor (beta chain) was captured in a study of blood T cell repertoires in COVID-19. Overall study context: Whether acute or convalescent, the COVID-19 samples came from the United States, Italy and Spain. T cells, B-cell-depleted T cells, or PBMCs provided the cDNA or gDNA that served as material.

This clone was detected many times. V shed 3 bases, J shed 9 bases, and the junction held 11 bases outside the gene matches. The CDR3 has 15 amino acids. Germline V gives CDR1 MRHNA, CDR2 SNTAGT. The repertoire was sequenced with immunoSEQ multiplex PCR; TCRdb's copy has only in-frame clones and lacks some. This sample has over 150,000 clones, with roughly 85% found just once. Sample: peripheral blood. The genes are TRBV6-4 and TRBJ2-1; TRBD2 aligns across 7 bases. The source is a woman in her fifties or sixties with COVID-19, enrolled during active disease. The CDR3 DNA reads TGTGCCAGCAGTGAATCGGCTAGCGGACCACCTGAGCAGTTCTTC. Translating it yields CASSESASGPPEQFF.